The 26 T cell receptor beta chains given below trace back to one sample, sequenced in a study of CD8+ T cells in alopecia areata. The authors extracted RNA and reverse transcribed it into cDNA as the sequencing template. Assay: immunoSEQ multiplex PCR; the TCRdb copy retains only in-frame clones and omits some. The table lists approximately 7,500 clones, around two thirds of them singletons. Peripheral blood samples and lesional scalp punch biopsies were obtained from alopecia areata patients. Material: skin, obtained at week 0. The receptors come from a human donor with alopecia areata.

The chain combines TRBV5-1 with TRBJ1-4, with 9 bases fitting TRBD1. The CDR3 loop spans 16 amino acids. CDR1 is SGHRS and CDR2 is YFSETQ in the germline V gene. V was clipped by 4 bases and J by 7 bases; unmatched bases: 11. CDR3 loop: CASSQLPGQGSEKLFF. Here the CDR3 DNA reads TGCGCCAGCAGCCAACTCCCGGGACAGGGTAGTGAAAAACTGTTTTTT.

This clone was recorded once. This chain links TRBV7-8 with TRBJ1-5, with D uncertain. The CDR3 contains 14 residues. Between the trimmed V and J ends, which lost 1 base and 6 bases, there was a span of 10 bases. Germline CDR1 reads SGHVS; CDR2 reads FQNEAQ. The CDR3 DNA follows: TGTGCCAGCAGCTTAGAGGGTTCGGGTCAGCCCCAGCATTTT. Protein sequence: CASSLEGSGQPQHF. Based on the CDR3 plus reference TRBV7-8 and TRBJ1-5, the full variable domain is GAGVSQSPRYKVAKRGQDVALRCDPISGHVSLFWYQQALGQGPEFLTYFQNEAQLDKSGLPSDRFFAERPEGSVSTLKIQRTQQEDSAVYLCASSLEGSGQPQHFGDGTRLSIL.

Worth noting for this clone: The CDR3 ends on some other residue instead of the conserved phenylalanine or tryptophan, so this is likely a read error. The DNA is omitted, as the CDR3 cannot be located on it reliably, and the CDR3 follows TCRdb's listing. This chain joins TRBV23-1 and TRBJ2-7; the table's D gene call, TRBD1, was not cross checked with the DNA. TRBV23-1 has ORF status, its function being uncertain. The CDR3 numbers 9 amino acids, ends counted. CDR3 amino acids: CASSPEGAA.

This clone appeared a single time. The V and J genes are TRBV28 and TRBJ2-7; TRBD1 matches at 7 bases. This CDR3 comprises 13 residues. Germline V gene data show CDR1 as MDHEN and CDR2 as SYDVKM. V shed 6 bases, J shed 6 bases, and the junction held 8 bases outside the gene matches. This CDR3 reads CASRLTGVGEQYF. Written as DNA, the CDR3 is TGTGCCAGCAGACTAACAGGGGTAGGCGAGCAGTACTTC. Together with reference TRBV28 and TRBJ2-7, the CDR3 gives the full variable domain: DVKVTQSSRYLVKRTGEKVFLECVQDMDHENMFWYRQDPGLGLRLIYFSYDVKMKEKGDIPEGYSVSREKKERFSLILESASTNQTSMYLCASRLTGVGEQYFGPGTRLTVT.

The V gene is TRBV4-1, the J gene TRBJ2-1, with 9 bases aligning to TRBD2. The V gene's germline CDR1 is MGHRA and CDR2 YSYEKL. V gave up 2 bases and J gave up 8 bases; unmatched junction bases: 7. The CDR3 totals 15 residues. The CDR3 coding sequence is TGCGCCAGCAGCCAAAAGGGACTAGCTAAATATGAGCAGTTCTTC. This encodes CASSQKGLAKYEQFF.

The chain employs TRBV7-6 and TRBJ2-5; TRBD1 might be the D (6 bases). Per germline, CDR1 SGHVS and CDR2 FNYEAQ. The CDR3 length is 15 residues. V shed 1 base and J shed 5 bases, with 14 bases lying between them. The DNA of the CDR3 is TGTGCCAGCAGCTTAGATCGGACAGCGTGGGAGACCCAGTACTTC. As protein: CASSLDRTAWETQYF.

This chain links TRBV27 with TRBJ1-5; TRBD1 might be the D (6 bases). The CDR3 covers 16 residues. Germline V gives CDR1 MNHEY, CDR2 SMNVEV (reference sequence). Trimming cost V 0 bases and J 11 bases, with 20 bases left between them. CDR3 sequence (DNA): TGTGCCAGCAGTTTATCTGCGGGAGGGGACAATCATTCCCAGCATTTT. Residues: CASSLSAGGDNHSQHF.

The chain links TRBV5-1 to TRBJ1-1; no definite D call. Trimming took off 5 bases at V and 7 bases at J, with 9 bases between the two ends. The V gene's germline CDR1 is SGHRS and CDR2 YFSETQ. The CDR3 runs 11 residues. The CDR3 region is CASRSGSEAFF. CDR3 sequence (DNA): TGCGCCAGCAGGTCGGGCAGTGAAGCTTTCTTT.

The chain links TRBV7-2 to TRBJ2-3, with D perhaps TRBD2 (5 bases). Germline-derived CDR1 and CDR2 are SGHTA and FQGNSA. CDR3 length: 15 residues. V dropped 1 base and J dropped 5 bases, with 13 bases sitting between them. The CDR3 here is CASSLGGVIGDTQYF. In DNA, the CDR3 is TGTGCCAGCAGCTTAGGGGGAGTAATCGGAGATACGCAGTATTTT.

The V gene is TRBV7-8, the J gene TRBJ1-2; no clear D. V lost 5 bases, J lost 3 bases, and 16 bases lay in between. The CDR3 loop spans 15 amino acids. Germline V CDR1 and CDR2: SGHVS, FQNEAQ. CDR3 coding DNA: TGTGCCAGCAGCCTCGCCCCGACGGAGGACTATGGCTACACCTTC. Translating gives CASSLAPTEDYGYTF.

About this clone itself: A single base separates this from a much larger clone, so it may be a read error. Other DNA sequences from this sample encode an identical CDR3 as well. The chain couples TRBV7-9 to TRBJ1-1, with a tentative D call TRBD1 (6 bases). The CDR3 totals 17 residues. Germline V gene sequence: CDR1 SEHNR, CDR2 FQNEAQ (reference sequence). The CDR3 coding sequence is TGTGCCAGCAGCCCTACAGGGACCTCGTTCATGAACACTGAAGCCTTCTTT. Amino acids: CASSPTGTSFMNTEAFF. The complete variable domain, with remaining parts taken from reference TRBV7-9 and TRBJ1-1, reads DTGVSQNPRHKITKRGQNVTFRCDPISEHNRLYWYRQTLGQGPEFLTYFQNEAQLEKSRLLSDRFSAERPKGSFSTLEIQRTEQGDSAMYLCASSPTGTSFMNTEAFFGQGTRLTVV.

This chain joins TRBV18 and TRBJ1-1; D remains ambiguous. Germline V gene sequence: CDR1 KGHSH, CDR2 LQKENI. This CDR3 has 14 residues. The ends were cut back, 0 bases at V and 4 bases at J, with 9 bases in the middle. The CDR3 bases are TGTGCCAGCTCACCACCTGGGGTAGGCACTGAAGCTTTCTTT. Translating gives CASSPPGVGTEAFF.

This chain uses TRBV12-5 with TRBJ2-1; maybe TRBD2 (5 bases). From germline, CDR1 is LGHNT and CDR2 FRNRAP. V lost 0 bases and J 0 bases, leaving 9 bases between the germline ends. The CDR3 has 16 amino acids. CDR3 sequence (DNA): TGTGCTAGTGGTTTGGTATTGGGGAGCTCCTACAATGAGCAGTTCTTC. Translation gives CASGLVLGSSYNEQFF.

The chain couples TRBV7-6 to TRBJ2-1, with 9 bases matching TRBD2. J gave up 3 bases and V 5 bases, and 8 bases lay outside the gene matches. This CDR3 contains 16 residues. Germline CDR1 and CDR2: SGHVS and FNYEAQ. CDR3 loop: CASSRPGGGGYNEQFF. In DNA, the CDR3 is TGTGCCAGCAGCCGACCTGGCGGGGGGGGCTACAATGAGCAGTTCTTC.

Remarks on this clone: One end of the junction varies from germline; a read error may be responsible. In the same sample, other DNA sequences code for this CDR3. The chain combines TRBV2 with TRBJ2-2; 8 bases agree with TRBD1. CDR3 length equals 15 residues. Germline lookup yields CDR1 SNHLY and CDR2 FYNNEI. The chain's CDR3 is CARDRQGLYTGELFF. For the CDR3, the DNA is TGTGCCAGAGATAGACAGGGGCTGTACACCGGGGAGCTGTTCTTT.

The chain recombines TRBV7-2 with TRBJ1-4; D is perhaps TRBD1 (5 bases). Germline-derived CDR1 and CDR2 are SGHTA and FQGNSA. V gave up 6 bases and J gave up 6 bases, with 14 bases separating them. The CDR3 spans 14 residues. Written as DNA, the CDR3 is TGTGCCAGCAGTCCTAGGAAGGGGTATGAAAAACTGTTTTTT. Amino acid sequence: CASSPRKGYEKLFF.

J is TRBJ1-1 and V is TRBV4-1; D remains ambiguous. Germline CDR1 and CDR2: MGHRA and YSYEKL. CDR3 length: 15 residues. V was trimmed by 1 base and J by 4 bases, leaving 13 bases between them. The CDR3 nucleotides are TGCGCCAGCAGCCAAGGGTACAGCGGACCCACTGAAGCTTTCTTT. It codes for CASSQGYSGPTEAFF.

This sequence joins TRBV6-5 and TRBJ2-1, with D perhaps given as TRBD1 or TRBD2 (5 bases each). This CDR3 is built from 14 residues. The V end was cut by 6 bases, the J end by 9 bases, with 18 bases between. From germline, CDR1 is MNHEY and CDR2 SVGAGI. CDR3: CASSNYVGEREQFF. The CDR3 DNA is TGTGCCAGCAGCAACTATGTGGGGGAACGTGAGCAGTTCTTC.

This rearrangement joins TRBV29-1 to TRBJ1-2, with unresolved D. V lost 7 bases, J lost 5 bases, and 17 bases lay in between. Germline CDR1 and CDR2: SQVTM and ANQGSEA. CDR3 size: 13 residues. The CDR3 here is CSDQSASGYGYTF. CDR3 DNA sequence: TGCAGCGATCAAAGTGCGAGTGGATATGGCTACACCTTC.

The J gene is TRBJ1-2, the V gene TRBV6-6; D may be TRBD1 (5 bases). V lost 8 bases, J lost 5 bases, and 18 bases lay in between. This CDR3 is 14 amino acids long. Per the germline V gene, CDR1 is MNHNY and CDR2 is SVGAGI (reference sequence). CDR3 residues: CASGGGRGEYGYTF. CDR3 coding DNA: TGTGCCAGCGGTGGGGGAAGGGGCGAATATGGCTACACCTTC.

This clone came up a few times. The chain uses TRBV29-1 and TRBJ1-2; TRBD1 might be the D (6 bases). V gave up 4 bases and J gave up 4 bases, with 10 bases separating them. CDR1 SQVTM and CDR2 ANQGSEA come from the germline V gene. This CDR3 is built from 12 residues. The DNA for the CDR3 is TGCAGCGTTGTCGGACAGCCCTATGGCTACACCTTC. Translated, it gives CSVVGQPYGYTF.

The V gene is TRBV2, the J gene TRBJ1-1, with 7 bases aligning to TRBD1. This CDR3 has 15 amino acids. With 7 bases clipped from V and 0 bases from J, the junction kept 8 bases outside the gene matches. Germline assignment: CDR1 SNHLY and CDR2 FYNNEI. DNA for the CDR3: TGTGCCAGCAAATTAAGGGACAGCATGAACACTGAAGCTTTCTTT. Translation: CASKLRDSMNTEAFF.

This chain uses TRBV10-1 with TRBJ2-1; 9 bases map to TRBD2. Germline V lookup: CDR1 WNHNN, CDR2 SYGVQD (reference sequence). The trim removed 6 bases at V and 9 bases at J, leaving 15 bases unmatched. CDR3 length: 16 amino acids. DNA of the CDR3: TGCGCCAGCAGCCGGACTCGCGGGGGGGCCGGGGGTGAGCAGTTCTTC. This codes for CASSRTRGGAGGEQFF.

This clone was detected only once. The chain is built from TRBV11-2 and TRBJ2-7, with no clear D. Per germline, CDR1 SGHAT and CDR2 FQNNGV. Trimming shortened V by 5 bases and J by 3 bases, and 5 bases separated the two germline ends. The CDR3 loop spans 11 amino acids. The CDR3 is CASSANYEQYF. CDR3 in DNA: TGTGCCAGCAGCGCCAACTACGAGCAGTACTTC.

CDR3 residues: CASKSPAGTNQPQHF. The CDR3 coding sequence is TGTGCCAGTAAATCCCCGGCGGGGACGAATCAGCCCCAGCATTTT. V gene TRBV19 combines with J gene TRBJ1-5; tentatively, D is TRBD1 (5 bases). The ends were cut back, 7 bases at V and 4 bases at J, with 17 bases in the middle. CDR3 length: 15 residues. Germline V gene sequence: CDR1 LNHDA, CDR2 SQIVND (reference sequence).

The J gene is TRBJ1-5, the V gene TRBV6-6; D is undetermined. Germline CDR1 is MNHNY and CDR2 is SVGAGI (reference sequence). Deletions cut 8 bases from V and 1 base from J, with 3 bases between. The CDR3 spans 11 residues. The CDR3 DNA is TGTGCCAGCGGCAGCAATCAGCCCCAGCATTTT. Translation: CASGSNQPQHF.